This entry lists 5 T cell receptor beta chains sequenced from one sample in a study of CD8+ T cells in alopecia areata. The sequencing template was cDNA reverse transcribed from extracted RNA. Repertoires were generated with immunoSEQ multiplex PCR, while TCRdb's copy carries only in-frame clones and drops some. The sample carries 150,000 to 200,000 clones, 50% to 60% recorded once. The material was CD4+ T cells sorted from blood, obtained at week 0. The receptors originated from a human donor with alopecia areata.

About this clone itself: In the same sample, other DNA sequences code for this CDR3. The chain carries TRBV7-9 and TRBJ2-3; the D gene is possibly TRBD2 (6 bases). Germline V gene data show CDR1 as SEHNR and CDR2 as FQNEAQ (reference sequence). V lost 0 bases to trimming and J lost 3 bases, with 10 bases between them. The CDR3 runs to 15 residues. In DNA form, the CDR3 reads TGTGCCAGCAGCTTAGCGAGTGGGGGGACAGATACGCAGTATTTT. It yields the protein CASSLASGGTDTQYF.

This clone was detected a few times. The chain recombines TRBV30 with TRBJ2-3, with D possibly TRBD2 on 6 matching bases. V lost 0 bases and J 2 bases, leaving 9 bases between the germline ends. This CDR3 is 14 amino acids long. Germline CDR1 is GTSNPN and CDR2 is SVGIG (reference sequence). In nucleotides, the CDR3 is TGTGCCTGGAGTGTGGCGGGGCCCACAGATACGCAGTATTTT. It yields the protein CAWSVAGPTDTQYF.

The rearrangement joins TRBV2 to TRBJ2-7; no clear D gene. The CDR3 consists of 13 residues. Per the germline V gene, CDR1 is SNHLY and CDR2 is FYNNEI. V was pared by 6 bases and J by 2 bases, with 11 bases between. CDR3 amino acids: CASRASRAYEQYF. The CDR3 region has the DNA TGTGCCAGCAGAGCCTCACGTGCCTACGAGCAGTACTTC.

V usage is TRBV29-1 and J usage is TRBJ1-2; TRBD1 matches 9 bases. The CDR3 contains 14 residues. The ends lost 4 bases at V and 4 bases at J; junction bases unmatched: 7. Germline V gene sequence: CDR1 SQVTM, CDR2 ANQGSEA. The CDR3 DNA sequence: TGCAGCGTTGCCCGACAGGGGGTAATCTATGGCTACACCTTC. Encoded protein: CSVARQGVIYGYTF.

The chain links TRBV6-5 to TRBJ1-2; D is ambiguous. V lost 2 bases and J lost 0, with 10 bases in between. The CDR3 runs 15 residues. Germline V gives CDR1 MNHEY, CDR2 SVGAGI. The DNA for the CDR3 is TGTGCCAGCAGTTACCGTCCTGAAGCTAACTATGGCTACACCTTC. Translation: CASSYRPEANYGYTF.